This entry is about one TCR beta chain. What it binds is not known. The data are from a study of blood T cells in healthy people across ages. In the study overall: Template switching recovered approximately one barcoded beta molecule for every two T cells.

Study outcomes and limitations: Investigators treated diversity estimates from one million T cells as underestimates.

Primed by a sample-barcoded 5' primer and a J-beta primer mix, a second PCR proceeded for 7 to 11 cycles. In TCRdb, the 5' RACE reads were re-called with MiXCR into one record per CDR3 protein. The table has 650,000 to 900,000 distinct CDR3 sequences, under 80% seen once; the top ten hold 28%. With 1 base removed from V and 0 bases from J, the gap between germline ends came to 12 bases. The CDR3 has 17 residues. Ranging in age from roughly 6 to 90, the donors were healthy Caucasian individuals from Russia. This clonotype was sampled from a man aged 30-40 years in good health. Input material: blood. The J gene is TRBJ2-2, the V gene TRBV12-3 or TRBV12-4; D is unclear. CDR3 coding DNA: TGTGCCAGCAGTTTAGTCCGAGACGGCGCGAACACCGGGGAGCTGTTTTTT. It encodes CASSLVRDGANTGELFF.